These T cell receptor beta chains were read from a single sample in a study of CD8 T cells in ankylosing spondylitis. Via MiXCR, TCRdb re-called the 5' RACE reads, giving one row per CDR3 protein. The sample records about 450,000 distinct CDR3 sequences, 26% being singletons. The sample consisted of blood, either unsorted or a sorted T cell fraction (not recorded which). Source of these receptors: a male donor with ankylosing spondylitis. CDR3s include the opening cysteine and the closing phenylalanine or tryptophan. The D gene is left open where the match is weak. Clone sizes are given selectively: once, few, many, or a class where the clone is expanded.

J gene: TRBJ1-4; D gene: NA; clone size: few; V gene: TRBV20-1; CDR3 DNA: TGCAGTGCTAGAGATCGTAGGGGGGAAGAAAAACTGTTTTTT; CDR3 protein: CSARDRRGEEKLFF
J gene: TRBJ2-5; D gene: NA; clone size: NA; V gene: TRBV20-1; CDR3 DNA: TGCAGTGCTCACGCCGGTGGGATGGAGACCCAGTACTTC; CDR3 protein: CSAHAGGMETQYF
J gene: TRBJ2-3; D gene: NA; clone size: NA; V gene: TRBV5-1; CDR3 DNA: TGCGCCAGCAGCCGCACACGAGACGCACGACATACGCAGTATTTT; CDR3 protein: CASSRTRDARHTQYF
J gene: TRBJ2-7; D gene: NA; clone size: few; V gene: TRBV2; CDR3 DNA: TGTGCCAGCAGCGACGATGACTACGAGCAGTACTTC; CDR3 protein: CASSDDDYEQYF
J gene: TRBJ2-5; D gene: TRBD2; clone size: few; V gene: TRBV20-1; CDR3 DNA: TGCAGTGCCTCCGGGACTAGCGTTGAGACCCAGTACTTC; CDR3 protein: CSASGTSVETQYF
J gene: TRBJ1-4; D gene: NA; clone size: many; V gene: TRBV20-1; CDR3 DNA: TGCAGTGCTAGGGGGGTTCGCGCGGAAGCTAATGAAAAACTGTTTTTT; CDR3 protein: CSARGVRAEANEKLFF
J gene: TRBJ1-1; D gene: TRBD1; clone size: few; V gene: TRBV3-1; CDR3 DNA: TGTGCCAGCAGCCAAGGGAGGACAGGGGGAACTGAAGCTTTCTTT; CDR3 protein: CASSQGRTGGTEAFF
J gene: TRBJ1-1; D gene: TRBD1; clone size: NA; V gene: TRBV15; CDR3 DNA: TGTGCCACCGGAGGACAGGCGAACACTGAAGCTTTCTTT; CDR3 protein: CATGGQANTEAFF
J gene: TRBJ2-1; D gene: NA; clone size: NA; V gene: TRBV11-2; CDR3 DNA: TGTGCCAGCAGCTTTCAATTTGGGTACAATGAGCAGTTCTTC; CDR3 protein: CASSFQFGYNEQFF
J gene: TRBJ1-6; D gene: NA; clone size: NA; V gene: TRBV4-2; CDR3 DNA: TGTGCCAGCAGCCAAGATCCCCGGGATTCACCCCTCCACTTT; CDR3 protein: CASSQDPRDSPLHF
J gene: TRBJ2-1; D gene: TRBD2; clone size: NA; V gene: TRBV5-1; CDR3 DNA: TGCGCCAGCAGCGGACTAGCGGTTCCCAATGAGCAGTTCTTC; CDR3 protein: CASSGLAVPNEQFF
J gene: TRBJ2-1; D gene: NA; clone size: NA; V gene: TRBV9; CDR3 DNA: TGTGCCAGCAGCGTAGCTCCCTACAATGAGCAGTTCTTC; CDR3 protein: CASSVAPYNEQFF
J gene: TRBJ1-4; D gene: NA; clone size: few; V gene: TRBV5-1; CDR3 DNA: TGCGCCAGCAGCTTGGGCCAGGGGTCAACTAATGAAAAACTGTTTTTT; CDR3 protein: CASSLGQGSTNEKLFF
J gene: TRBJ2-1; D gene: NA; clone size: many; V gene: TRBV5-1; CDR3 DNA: TGCGCCAGCAGCTTGCAGGGAGAGTTCAATGAGCAGTTCTTC; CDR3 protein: CASSLQGEFNEQFF
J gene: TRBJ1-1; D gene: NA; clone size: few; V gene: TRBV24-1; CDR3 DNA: TGTGCCACCAGTGTTCGGGAGGGTGCGAACACTGAAGCTTTCTTT; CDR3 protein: CATSVREGANTEAFF
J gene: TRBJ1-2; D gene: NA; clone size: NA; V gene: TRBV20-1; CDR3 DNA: TGCAGTGCCGGGGGGGCAGCTAACTATGGCTACACCTTC; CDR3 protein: CSAGGAANYGYTF
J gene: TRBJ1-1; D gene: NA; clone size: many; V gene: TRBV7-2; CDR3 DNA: TGTGCCAGCAGCTCCCCCCCGGGGAACACTGAAGCTTTCTTT; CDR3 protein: CASSSPPGNTEAFF
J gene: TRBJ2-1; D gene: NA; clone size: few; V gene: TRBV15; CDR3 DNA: TGTGCCACCAGCGGCGGGGAACCCCCGGCTGTTTATGAGCAGTTCTTC; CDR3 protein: CATSGGEPPAVYEQFF
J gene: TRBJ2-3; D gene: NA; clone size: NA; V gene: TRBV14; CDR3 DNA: TGTGCCAGCAGCCGTAGGGGCCTCGTCACATATACGCAGTATTTT; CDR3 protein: CASSRRGLVTYTQYF
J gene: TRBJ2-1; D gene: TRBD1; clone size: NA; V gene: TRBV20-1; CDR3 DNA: TGCAGTGCCGAGAGTAAACAGGGGAGCTCCTACAATGAGCAGTTCTTC; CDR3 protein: CSAESKQGSSYNEQFF
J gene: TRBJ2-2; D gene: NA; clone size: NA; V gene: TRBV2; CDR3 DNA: TGTGCCAGCAGTCAAGACAGGAACACCGGGGAGCTGTTTTTT; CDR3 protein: CASSQDRNTGELFF
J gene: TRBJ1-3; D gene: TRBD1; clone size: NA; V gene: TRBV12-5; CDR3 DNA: TGTGCTAGTGGTTTGGTACAGGGGTCAGCATCAGGAAACACCATATATTTT; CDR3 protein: CASGLVQGSASGNTIYF
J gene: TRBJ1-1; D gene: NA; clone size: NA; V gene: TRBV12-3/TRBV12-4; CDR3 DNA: TGTGCCAGCAGCCACCGGGTGGGGTTCACTGAAGCTTTCTTT; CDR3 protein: CASSHRVGFTEAFF
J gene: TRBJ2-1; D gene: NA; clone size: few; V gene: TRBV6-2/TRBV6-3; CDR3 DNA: TGTGCCAGCAGTTACGAGTATCTCAATGAGCAGTTCTTC; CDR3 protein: CASSYEYLNEQFF
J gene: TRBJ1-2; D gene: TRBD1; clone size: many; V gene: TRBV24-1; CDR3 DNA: TGTGCCACCAGTGAGGGACAGGGCGATGTGGGCTACACCTTC; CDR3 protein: CATSEGQGDVGYTF
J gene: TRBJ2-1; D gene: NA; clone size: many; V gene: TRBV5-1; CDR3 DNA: TGCGCCAGCAGCTTGGGCCCGGGCAATGAGCAGTTCTTC; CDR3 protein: CASSLGPGNEQFF
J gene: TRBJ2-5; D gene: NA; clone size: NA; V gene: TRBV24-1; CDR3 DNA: TGTGCCACCAGTGATCCAGGACAGCCAGGAACCCAGTACTTC; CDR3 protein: CATSDPGQPGTQYF
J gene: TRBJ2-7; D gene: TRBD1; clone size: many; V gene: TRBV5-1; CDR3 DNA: TGCGCCAGCAGGACAGGGCCTTGGAGGAACTACGAGCAGTACTTC; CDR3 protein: CASRTGPWRNYEQYF
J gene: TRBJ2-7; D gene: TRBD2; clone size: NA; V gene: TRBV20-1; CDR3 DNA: TGCAGTGCTAGTAGTTTAGTGGGAGGGCCGAAGATCTACGAGCAGTACTTC; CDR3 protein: CSASSLVGGPKIYEQYF
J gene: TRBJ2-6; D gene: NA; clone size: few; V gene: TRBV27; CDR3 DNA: TGTGCCAGCAGTTTTACTTTCTTGGGGGCCAACGTCCTGACTTTC; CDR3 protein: CASSFTFLGANVLTF
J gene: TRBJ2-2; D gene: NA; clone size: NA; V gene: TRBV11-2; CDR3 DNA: TGTGCCAGCAGCCGACTACAGGGACCCACCGGGGAGCTGTTTTTT; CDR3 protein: CASSRLQGPTGELFF
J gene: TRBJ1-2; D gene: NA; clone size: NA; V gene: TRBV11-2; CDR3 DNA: TGTGCCAGCGCGCCGTCAGTTAACTATGGCTACACCTTC; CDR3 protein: CASAPSVNYGYTF
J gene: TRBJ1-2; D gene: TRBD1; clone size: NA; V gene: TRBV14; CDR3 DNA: TGTGCCAGCAGCCAAGGAGGGACAGGGGGCTATGGCTACACCTTC; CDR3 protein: CASSQGGTGGYGYTF
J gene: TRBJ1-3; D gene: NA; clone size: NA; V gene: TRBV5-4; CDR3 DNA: TGTGCCAGCAGCTCAAAGACAGGCTCTGGAAACACCATATATTTT; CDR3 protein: CASSSKTGSGNTIYF
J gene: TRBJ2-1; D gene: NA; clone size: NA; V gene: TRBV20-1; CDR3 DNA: TGCAGTGCTAACGGACTCAATTACAATGAGCAGTTCTTC; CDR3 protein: CSANGLNYNEQFF
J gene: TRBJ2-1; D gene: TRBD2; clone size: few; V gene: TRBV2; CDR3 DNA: TGTGCCAGCAGTGAGGTGGGGGGGGGTTTGGATGAGCAGTTCTTC; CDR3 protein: CASSEVGGGLDEQFF
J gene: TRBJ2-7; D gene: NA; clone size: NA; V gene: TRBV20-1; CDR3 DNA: TGCAGTGCTAGAGGAGGGACAAACTCCTACGAGCAGTACTTC; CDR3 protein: CSARGGTNSYEQYF
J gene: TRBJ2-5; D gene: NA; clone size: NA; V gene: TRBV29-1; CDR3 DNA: TGCAGCGGAATCGGGGACACCCAAGGTCCCCAGTACTTC; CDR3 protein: CSGIGDTQGPQYF
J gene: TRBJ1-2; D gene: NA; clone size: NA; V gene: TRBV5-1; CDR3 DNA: TGCGCCAGCAGCGAACAGGACCACTATGGCTACACCTTC; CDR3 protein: CASSEQDHYGYTF
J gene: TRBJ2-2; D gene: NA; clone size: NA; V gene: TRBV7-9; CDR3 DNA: TGTGCCAGCAGCTTGACCTGGCGGGCAACGAACACCGGGGAGCTGTTTTTT; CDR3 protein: CASSLTWRATNTGELFF
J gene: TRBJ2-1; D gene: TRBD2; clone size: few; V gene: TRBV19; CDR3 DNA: TGTGCCAGTAGTATAGGCCCTCAACTAGCGGGTTCCTACAATGAGCAGTTCTTC; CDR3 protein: CASSIGPQLAGSYNEQFF
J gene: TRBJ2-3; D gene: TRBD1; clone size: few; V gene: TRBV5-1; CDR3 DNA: TGCGCCAGCAGCTTGGAAAACAGGGGGCAAGGCACAGATACGCAGTATTTT; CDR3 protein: CASSLENRGQGTDTQYF
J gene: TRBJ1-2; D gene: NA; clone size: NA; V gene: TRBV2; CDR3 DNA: TGTGCCAGCACAGGGTATGTGGGCTACACCTTC; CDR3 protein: CASTGYVGYTF
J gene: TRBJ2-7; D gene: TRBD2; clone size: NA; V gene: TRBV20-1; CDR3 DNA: TGCAGTGCTAGACTAGCGGGAGTTCGCGAGCAGTACTTC; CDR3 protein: CSARLAGVREQYF
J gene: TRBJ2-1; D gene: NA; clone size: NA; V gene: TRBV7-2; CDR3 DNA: TGTGCCAGCAGCTTAGCCCTTTTCGGCTCCTACAATGAGCAGTTCTTC; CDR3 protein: CASSLALFGSYNEQFF
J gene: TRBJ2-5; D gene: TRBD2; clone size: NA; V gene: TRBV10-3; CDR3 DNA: TGTGCCATCAGTGATCGACTAGCGGGAGCGGAGACCCAGTACTTC; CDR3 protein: CAISDRLAGAETQYF
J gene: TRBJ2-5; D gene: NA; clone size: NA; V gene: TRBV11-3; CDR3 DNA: TGTGCCAGCAGCTTTTTCCAAGAGACCCAGTACTTC; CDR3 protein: CASSFFQETQYF
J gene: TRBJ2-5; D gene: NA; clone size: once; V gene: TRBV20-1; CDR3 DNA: TGCAGTGCCCCACAGGGCAGCCAAGAGACCCAGTACTTC; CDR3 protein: CSAPQGSQETQYF
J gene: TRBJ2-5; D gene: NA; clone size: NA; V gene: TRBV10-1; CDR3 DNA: TGCGCCAGCAGTGGAAGGGCCGAGACCCAGTACTTC; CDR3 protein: CASSGRAETQYF
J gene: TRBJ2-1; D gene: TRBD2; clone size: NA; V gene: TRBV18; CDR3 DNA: TGTGCCAGCTCACTCGGGACTAGCGGGAGCTATGAGCAGTTCTTC; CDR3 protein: CASSLGTSGSYEQFF
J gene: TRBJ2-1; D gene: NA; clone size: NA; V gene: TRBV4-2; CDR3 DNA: TGTGCCAGCAGCCAAGGGTTATTCAGCGGAGAGTACAATGAGCAGTTCTTC; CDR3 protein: CASSQGLFSGEYNEQFF
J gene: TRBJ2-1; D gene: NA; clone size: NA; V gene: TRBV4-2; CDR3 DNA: TGTGCCAGCAGCCATCACCGGGACCCCAATGAGCAGTTCTTC; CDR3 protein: CASSHHRDPNEQFF
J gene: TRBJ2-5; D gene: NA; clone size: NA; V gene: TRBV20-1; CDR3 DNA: TGCAGTGCTGCACACCAAGAGACCCAGTACTTC; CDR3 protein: CSAAHQETQYF
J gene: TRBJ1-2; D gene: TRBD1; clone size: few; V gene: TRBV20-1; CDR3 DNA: TGCAGTGCTACGTGGACAGGGAACGGCTACACCTTC; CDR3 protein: CSATWTGNGYTF
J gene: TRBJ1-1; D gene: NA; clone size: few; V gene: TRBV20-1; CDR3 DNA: TGCAGTGCTACCCCCATAGGCATCAACACTGAAGCTTTCTTT; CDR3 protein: CSATPIGINTEAFF
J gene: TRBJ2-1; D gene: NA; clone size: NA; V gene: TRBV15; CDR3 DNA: TGTGCCACCAGCAGTATCAATGAGCAGTTCTTC; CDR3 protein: CATSSINEQFF
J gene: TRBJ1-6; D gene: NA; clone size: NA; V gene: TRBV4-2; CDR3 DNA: TGTGCCAGCAGCCAAGATTACAACAGTCTAGGATCACCCCTCCACTTT; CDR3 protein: CASSQDYNSLGSPLHF
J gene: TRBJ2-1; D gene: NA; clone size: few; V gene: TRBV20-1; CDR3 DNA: TGCAGTGCTAGAAAAGGGTACACGAACAATGAGCAGTTCTTC; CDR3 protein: CSARKGYTNNEQFF
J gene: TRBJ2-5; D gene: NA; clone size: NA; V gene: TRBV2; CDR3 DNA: TGTGCCAGCACGGCGGAGTACCAAGAGACCCAGTACTTC; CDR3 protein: CASTAEYQETQYF